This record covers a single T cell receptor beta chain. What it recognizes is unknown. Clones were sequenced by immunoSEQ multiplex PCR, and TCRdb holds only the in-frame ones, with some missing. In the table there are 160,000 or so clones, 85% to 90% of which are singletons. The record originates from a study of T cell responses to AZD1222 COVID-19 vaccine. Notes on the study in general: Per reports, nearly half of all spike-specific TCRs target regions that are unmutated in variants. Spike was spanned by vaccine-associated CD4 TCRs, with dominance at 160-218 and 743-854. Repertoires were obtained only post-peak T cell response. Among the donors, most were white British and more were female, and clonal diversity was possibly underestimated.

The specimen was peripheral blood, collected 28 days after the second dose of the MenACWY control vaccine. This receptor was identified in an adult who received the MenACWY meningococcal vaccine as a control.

The DNA of the CDR3 is TGTGCCAGCACCCTACTGACAGGAACTTACACTGAAGCTTTCTTT. It specifies CASTLLTGTYTEAFF. The chain recombines TRBV7-8 with TRBJ1-1, with D possibly being TRBD1 (6 bases). The V end was cut by 7 bases, the J end by 3 bases, with 18 bases between. This CDR3 is built from 15 residues. Germline V CDR1 and CDR2: SGHVS, FQNEAQ.